The rows below give T cell receptor beta chains drawn from one sample of a study of PD-1 blockade in classical Hodgkin lymphoma. This table comes from immunoSEQ multiplex PCR, and its TCRdb copy is limited to in-frame clones, with some not included. The sample carries more than 15,000 clones, approximately 90% recorded once. Specimen: peripheral blood mononuclear cells (PBMCs). The receptor source for this set is a human donor with classical Hodgkin lymphoma. CDR3s leave out the opening cysteine and the closing phenylalanine or tryptophan.

TRBJ2-1	TRBV28	ASSFGISNEQF
TRBJ2-5	TRBV7-6	ASSLATGGVIQETQY
TRBJ2-6	TRBV5-1	ASSLGFLGVSGANVLT
TRBJ2-3	TRBV5-6	ASSEDYGTLNTQY
TRBJ2-3	TRBV5-1	ASSLDGTRTDTQY
TRBJ1-5	TRBV15	ATSSSSGNQPQH
TRBJ1-2	TRBV7-8	ASSPGDYGYT
TRBJ1-1	TRBV28	ASSSLTEAF
TRBJ2-1	TRBV14	ASSQVRYNEQF
TRBJ1-4	TRBV7-8	ASSLVGVLELF
TRBJ2-4	TRBV5-6	ASSLYSGINIQY
TRBJ1-5	TRBV19	ARVRGWQPQH
TRBJ2-1	TRBV7-2	ASSLGKLAGNEQF
TRBJ1-4	TRBV29-1	SVEEGTNEKLF
TRBJ2-7	TRBV7-2	ASSPRGPHNEQY
TRBJ1-5	TRBV6-5	ASRQPQH
TRBJ1-2	TRBV7-3	ASSLTGGNYGYT
TRBJ1-2	TRBV2	ASSERGQGIGHYGYT
TRBJ2-1	TRBV27	ASSPQARYNEQF
TRBJ2-7	TRBV7-9	ASSRTDLRGEQY